This TCR beta chain was recovered during a study of cytomegalovirus exposure and HLA in healthy donors. Study outcomes and limitations: Highly shared sequence variants in one cluster were likely a sequencing artifact. Several of the most significant clusters appeared linked to common viral pathogens, based on a later analysis. HLA alleles showed associations with 15,000 to 20,000 TCR beta sequences in a later analysis, at a 0.05 false discovery rate.

Concerning this clone itself: The antigen is not known.

Losses at the gene ends were 1 base for V and 0 bases for J; bases not matched to a gene: 3. The CDR3 is 17 residues long. The germline gives CDR1 SGHRS, CDR2 YFSETQ. Researchers ran the PCR with 60 Vbeta and 13 Jbeta primers. Only in-frame clones appear in the TCRdb table, and some are missing; sequencing was by immunoSEQ multiplex PCR. The top ten hold around 15% of the sample, which has 150,000 to 200,000 clones, about 75% seen once. V usage is TRBV5-1 and J usage is TRBJ2-6; 8 bases match TRBD1. Material for sequencing was PBMCs. The receptor comes from a man in his fifties in good health and CMV-seropositive. The CDR3 sequence is CASSLIGTGSGANVLTF. The CDR3 nucleotides are TGCGCCAGCAGCTTGATAGGGACAGGCTCTGGGGCCAACGTCCTGACTTTC.